This T cell receptor beta chain was sequenced during a study of shared clonotypes between healthy human individuals. Clones were read by immunoSEQ multiplex PCR, and TCRdb kept only the in-frame ones, dropping some. The sample has 2 million or so clones, less than 95% seen once; the top ten hold around 1.1%. Concerning this clone itself: Its antigen is not known.

This CDR3 is 14 amino acids long. Germline V gene data show CDR1 as SGDLS and CDR2 as YYNGEE. Trimming removed 0 bases at V and 3 bases at J, with 10 bases between. Study results and caveats: Sharing of clonotypes among donors was expected to vary with sequencing depth.

Naivety among CD8 cells was defined by CD45RO negativity and positive CCR7 selection, thereby excluding terminally differentiated effector memory CD45RA+ cells. This chain connects TRBV9 to TRBJ2-7, with D hard to call. This receptor was obtained from a man between 18 and 29 years old in good health. Source material: naive CD8+ T cells sorted from blood. The CDR3 sequence is CASSVGVGFYEQYF. In nucleotides, the CDR3 is TGTGCCAGCAGCGTAGGAGTGGGGTTCTACGAGCAGTACTTC.